Below, 32 T cell receptor beta chains from the same sample are listed, as sequenced in a study of cytomegalovirus exposure and HLA in healthy donors. The PCR ran on 60 Vbeta and 13 Jbeta primers. Here immunoSEQ multiplex PCR was the method, and the copy in TCRdb shows in-frame clones only, minus some. The sample holds almost 70,000 clones; more than 60% are singletons and the top ten take approximately 14%. What was sequenced was PBMCs. These receptors were collected from a male donor in good health and CMV-seropositive.

The chain couples TRBV4-2 to TRBJ2-5, with 8 bases aligning to TRBD2. The CDR3 is 16 amino acids. Germline V gene sequence: CDR1 LGHNA, CDR2 YNFKEQ. Trimming took 1 base from V and 0 from J; bases not matched to a gene: 4. The CDR3 is CASSQASGRNQETQYF. The DNA for the CDR3 is TGTGCCAGCAGCCAAGCGAGCGGGAGAAACCAAGAGACCCAGTACTTC.

This sequence joins TRBV19 and TRBJ2-1; 11 nucleotides line up with TRBD2. The germline V gene has CDR1 LNHDA and CDR2 SQIVND (reference sequence). V gave up 8 bases and J gave up 2 bases; unmatched junction bases: 5. The CDR3 is 15 amino acids. The CDR3 DNA reads TGTGCCAGTGCTCCTAGCGGGAGGACCTACAATGAGCAGTTCTTC. Residues: CASAPSGRTYNEQFF.

The chain links TRBV29-1 to TRBJ1-2; weak D call: TRBD1 (5 bases). The V and J ends lost 3 bases and 4 bases respectively, with 9 bases between them. Per the germline V gene, CDR1 is SQVTM and CDR2 is ANQGSEA. This CDR3 spans 12 amino acids. The CDR3 region is CSVDWQGYGYTF. The CDR3 DNA reads TGCAGCGTTGACTGGCAGGGCTATGGCTACACCTTC.

Only a few counts were recorded for this clone. The chain has TRBV9 and TRBJ2-2; 7 positions agree with TRBD1. Germline CDR1 and CDR2: SGDLS and YYNGEE. This CDR3 has 18 residues. After removal of 4 bases from V and 0 bases from J, the junction contained 12 bases not matched to a gene. The CDR3 sequence: CASSPKGAGNANTGELFF. The CDR3 DNA is TGTGCCAGCAGCCCTAAGGGGGCGGGTAACGCGAACACCGGGGAGCTGTTTTTT. The variable domain in full, with the rest retrieved from reference TRBV9 and TRBJ2-2, is DSGVTQTPKHLITATGQRVTLRCSPRSGDLSVYWYQQSLDQGLQFLIQYYNGEERAKGNILERFSAQQFPDLHSELNLSSLELGDSALYFCASSPKGAGNANTGELFFGEGSRLTVL.

The table lists this clone with a few counts. The gene calls are TRBV6-1 and TRBJ2-3; D is unclear. The V end lost 3 bases, the J end lost 1 base, and 8 bases lay between the germline ends. Germline CDR1 MNHNS, CDR2 SASEGT. This CDR3 is built from 14 residues. This CDR3 is CASSDGSGTDTQYF. In DNA, the CDR3 is TGTGCCAGCAGTGATGGAAGCGGCACAGATACGCAGTATTTT.

Note on this clone: Sequence at one end of the junction differs from germline and may be a read error. The V call is TRBV7-9, the J call TRBJ2-7; 10 positions agree with TRBD1. The CDR3 spans 16 residues. The germline CDR1 and CDR2 sequences are SEHNR and FQNEAQ (reference sequence). CDR3 coding DNA: TGTTCCAGCACGGGGGGACTAGGACAGGGGGACTACGAGCAGTACTTC. The encoded protein is CSSTGGLGQGDYEQYF.

V usage is TRBV10-1 and J usage is TRBJ1-4; the D gene is possibly TRBD1 (5 bases). The CDR3 covers 17 residues. V gave up 4 bases and J gave up 4 bases, with 19 bases separating them. Germline V gene data show CDR1 as WNHNN and CDR2 as SYGVQD (reference sequence). Here the CDR3 reads CASSACQDSAFNEKLFF. The CDR3 DNA reads TGCGCCAGCAGTGCCTGCCAAGACAGCGCGTTTAATGAAAAACTGTTTTTT.

This chain connects TRBV4-3 to TRBJ1-5, with D possibly being TRBD1 (6 bases). The CDR3 contains 15 residues. The germline V and J ends were trimmed by 2 bases and 7 bases, with 15 bases remaining between them. Germline CDR1 reads LGHNA; CDR2 reads YSLEER. Here the CDR3 reads CASSQFTGFGQPQHF. CDR3 in DNA: TGCGCCAGCAGCCAATTTACAGGGTTTGGACAGCCCCAGCATTTT.

The V call is TRBV9, the J call TRBJ2-7; 8 bases match TRBD2. Germline V gene sequence: CDR1 SGDLS, CDR2 YYNGEE. V shed 0 bases, J shed 4 bases, and the junction held 6 bases outside the gene matches. The CDR3 sequence is 15 residues long. CDR3 protein: CASSVGGGGSYEQYF. CDR3 nucleotide sequence: TGTGCCAGCAGCGTAGGGGGCGGGGGGTCTTACGAGCAGTACTTC.

The chain joins TRBV27 to TRBJ1-4, with 7 bases that match TRBD1. V gave up 7 bases and J gave up 10 bases; unmatched junction bases: 27. This CDR3 has 19 amino acids. Germline lookup yields CDR1 MNHEY and CDR2 SMNVEV (reference sequence). The CDR3 is CASTPKGAWAEGNFVKLFF. The CDR3 DNA follows: TGTGCCAGCACTCCCAAGGGGGCCTGGGCAGAGGGCAACTTTGTAAAACTGTTTTTT. The full variable domain, in which reference TRBV27 and TRBJ1-4 provide the parts outside the CDR3, is EAQVTQNPRYLITVTGKKLTVTCSQNMNHEYMSWYRQDPGLGLRQIYYSMNVEVTDKGDVPEGYKVSRKEKRNFPLILESPSPNQTSLYFCASTPKGAWAEGNFVKLFFGSGTQLSVL.

V and J are TRBV4-2 and TRBJ2-6; 7 bases agree with TRBD2. The CDR3 contains 19 residues. Trimming at V came to 0 bases and at J to 0 bases, leaving 8 bases not matched to a gene. Looked up from germline, CDR1 is LGHNA and CDR2 is YNFKEQ. CDR3 sequence (DNA): TGTGCCAGCAGCCAAGAACTAATAGCGGGCTTCTCTGGGGCCAACGTCCTGACTTTC. It specifies CASSQELIAGFSGANVLTF.

The chain recombines TRBV27 with TRBJ2-1, with TRBD2 identical over 11 bases. V dropped 2 bases and J dropped 3; count of bases not matched to a gene: 3. This CDR3 region has 16 residues. Germline V gene sequence: CDR1 MNHEY, CDR2 SMNVEV (reference sequence). CDR3 nucleotides: TGTGCCAGCAGTTTAACTAGCGGGAGACTCTACAATGAGCAGTTCTTC. This translates into CASSLTSGRLYNEQFF.

The rearrangement uses TRBV5-1 and TRBJ1-3; a possible D gene is TRBD1 (5 bases). The germline gives CDR1 SGHRS, CDR2 YFSETQ. CDR3 length: 13 residues. Trimming shortened V by 6 bases and J by 7 bases, and 14 bases separated the two germline ends. The CDR3 is CASKAGRENTIYF. CDR3 in DNA: TGCGCCAGCAAGGCAGGGAGGGAGAACACCATATATTTT.

CDR3 sequence: CSFGRSSYEQYF. The CDR3 bases are TGCAGCTTTGGACGGAGCTCCTACGAGCAGTACTTC. The chain carries TRBV29-1 and TRBJ2-7; D is uncertain. Trimming took off 8 bases at V and 0 bases at J, with 11 bases between the two ends. The germline V gene encodes CDR1 SQVTM and CDR2 ANQGSEA. CDR3 length equals 12 residues.

V usage is TRBV2 and J usage is TRBJ2-1; 9 nucleotides line up with TRBD2. J gave up 4 bases and V 8 bases, and 12 bases lay outside the gene matches. The germline gives CDR1 SNHLY, CDR2 FYNNEI. The CDR3 extends over 16 amino acids. The CDR3 DNA reads as TGTGCCAGCTGGGGGGATCTAGCGGGGCAGTACAATGAGCAGTTCTTC. Protein: CASWGDLAGQYNEQFF.

This rearrangement joins TRBV27 to TRBJ2-6; D uncertain. This CDR3 is 14 amino acids long. Germline CDR1 and CDR2: MNHEY and SMNVEV (reference sequence). V gave up 4 bases and J gave up 0 bases, with 4 bases separating them. The CDR3 coding sequence is TGTGCCAGCAGTTACGGCTCTGGGGCCAACGTCCTGACTTTC. It specifies CASSYGSGANVLTF.

The V gene is TRBV2, the J gene TRBJ2-1, with 12 bases aligning to TRBD2. The CDR3 contains 15 residues. The germline V gene has CDR1 SNHLY and CDR2 FYNNEI. The V and J ends lost 4 bases and 4 bases, in that order; junction bases with no gene match: 2. CDR3 bases: TGTGCCAGCAGTGGAGGACTAGCGGGGTACAATGAGCAGTTCTTC. Translated, it gives CASSGGLAGYNEQFF.

The CDR3 nucleotides read TGTGCCAGCAGCTCCATAGCGGGACCCTACGAGCAGTACTTC. It codes for CASSSIAGPYEQYF. The V call is TRBV7-2, the J call TRBJ2-7; 8 bases match TRBD2. J was trimmed by 2 bases and V by 4 bases; bases with no gene match: 4. Germline CDR1 and CDR2: SGHTA and FQGNSA. CDR3 length: 14 residues.

The chain carries TRBV7-7 and TRBJ2-2; maybe TRBD2 (5 bases). This CDR3 has 12 amino acids. Germline-derived CDR1 and CDR2 are SSHAT and FNYEAQ (reference sequence). The V and J ends lost 4 bases and 8 bases respectively, with 8 bases between them. The CDR3 DNA is TGTGCCAGCAGCTCGGGGAAGGGGGAGCTGTTTTTT. Encoded protein: CASSSGKGELFF. Combining the CDR3 with reference TRBV7-7 and TRBJ2-2 gives the whole variable domain GAGVSQSPRYKVTKRGQDVTLRCDPISSHATLYWYQQALGQGPEFLTYFNYEAQPDKSGLPSDRFSAERPEGSISTLTIQRTEQRDSAMYRCASSSGKGELFFGEGSRLTVL.

V and J are TRBV25-1 and TRBJ2-5, with unresolved D. The CDR3 loop spans 14 amino acids. Germline assignment: CDR1 MGHDK and CDR2 SYGVNS. The V end lost 1 base, the J end lost 1 base, and 7 bases lay between the germline ends. This chain's CDR3 is CASSEWAPQETQYF. CDR3 DNA sequence: TGTGCCAGCAGTGAATGGGCTCCCCAAGAGACCCAGTACTTC.

This rearrangement joins TRBV6-1 to TRBJ1-3, with 7 bases identical to TRBD1. The V gene end was trimmed by 8 bases and the J gene end by 2 bases; junction bases not matched to a gene: 3. This CDR3 region has 13 residues. Germline V CDR1 and CDR2: MNHNS, SASEGT. CDR3 nucleotides: TGTGCCAGCGGAGGGGGCCCTGGAAACACCATATATTTT. It translates to CASGGGPGNTIYF.

The chain joins TRBV11-1 to TRBJ2-5, with D possibly matching TRBD2 (5 bases). Gene TRBJ2-7 matches the end of the DNA better, so the J call may be wrong. Germline CDR1 is SGHAT and CDR2 is FQDESV (reference sequence). The CDR3 totals 12 residues. CDR3 bases: TGTGCCAGCAGCTTATGCGGGCCCGAGCAGTACTTC. Amino acids: CASSLCGPEQYF.

This chain connects TRBV6-5 to TRBJ2-2, with a possible D match to TRBD1 (6 bases). This CDR3 comprises 14 residues. Germline V gives CDR1 MNHEY, CDR2 SVGAGI. Deletions cut 4 bases from V and 4 bases from J, with 10 bases between. For the CDR3, the DNA is TGTGCCAGCAGTTTACAGGGTGTCACCGGGGAGCTGTTTTTT. It yields the protein CASSLQGVTGELFF.

This clone was detected a few times. The chain is built from TRBV10-2 and TRBJ2-1; 7 bases fit TRBD1. CDR1 WSHSY and CDR2 SAAADI come from the germline V gene. The CDR3 is 12 amino acids. V shed 8 bases and J 4 bases; nucleotides not matched to a gene: 2. The CDR3 nucleotides are TGCGCCAGCCTGACAGGGTACAATGAGCAGTTCTTC. Translation gives CASLTGYNEQFF.

This clone came up a few times. The V and J genes are TRBV25-1 and TRBJ1-2; the D gene is possibly TRBD1 (6 bases). V lost 8 bases and J 0 bases, leaving 16 bases between the germline ends. The germline V gene has CDR1 MGHDK and CDR2 SYGVNS. The CDR3 contains 15 residues. CDR3 sequence reads: CASEDRNQPNYGYTF. The CDR3 coding sequence is TGTGCCAGCGAGGACAGAAACCAACCTAACTATGGCTACACCTTC.

The V and J genes are TRBV27 and TRBJ2-2, with 8 bases identical to TRBD2. The CDR3 runs 17 residues. V shed 0 bases, J shed 7 bases, and the junction held 10 bases outside the gene matches. Germline V CDR1 and CDR2: MNHEY, SMNVEV (reference sequence). CDR3 protein: CASSLSGAGGSIGELFF. The CDR3 nucleotides are TGTGCCAGCAGTTTATCGGGGGCGGGGGGTAGTATCGGGGAGCTGTTTTTT.

This chain joins TRBV12-2 and TRBJ2-2; the table calls TRBD2, which could not be checked here. TRBV12-2 is a pseudogene locus. The CDR3 sequence is 18 residues long. DNA of the CDR3: TGTGCAAGTCGAAGCAATCTAGCGGGAGGGCCCGACACCGGGGAGCTGTTTTTT. Translation gives CASRSNLAGGPDTGELFF.

CDR3 residues: CASTPFTSGRLYEQYF. Written as DNA, the CDR3 is TGTGCCAGCACCCCCTTCACTAGCGGGAGACTCTACGAGCAGTACTTC. The V gene is TRBV11-2, the J gene TRBJ2-7; 11 positions agree with TRBD2. Per the germline V gene, CDR1 is SGHAT and CDR2 is FQNNGV. V shed 7 bases, J shed 3 bases, and the junction held 11 bases outside the gene matches. The CDR3 sequence is 16 residues long.

The chain couples TRBV5-6 to TRBJ2-7; D is uncertain. The CDR3 totals 12 residues. Germline V lookup: CDR1 SGHDT, CDR2 YYEEEE. V was trimmed by 1 base and J by 2 bases, leaving 4 bases between them. The CDR3 spells CASSLRAYEQYF. CDR3 nucleotides: TGTGCCAGCAGCTTGCGGGCCTACGAGCAGTACTTC.

The rearrangement uses TRBV18 and TRBJ1-4; 9 bases align to TRBD1. The CDR3 runs 14 residues. With 8 bases clipped from V and 5 bases from J, the junction kept 6 bases outside the gene matches. Per the germline V gene, CDR1 is KGHSH and CDR2 is LQKENI. The CDR3 region is CASTRQGENEKLFF. CDR3 nucleotides: TGTGCCAGCACCCGACAGGGGGAAAATGAAAAACTGTTTTTT.

The chain links TRBV5-1 to TRBJ2-5; 8 nucleotides match TRBD2. This CDR3 has 14 amino acids. The germline gives CDR1 SGHRS, CDR2 YFSETQ. The J segment lost 5 bases and the V segment lost 8 bases, leaving 11 bases of the junction unmatched. The CDR3 coding sequence is TGCGCCAGTCGTTCGGGAGGGCCGTTGGAGACCCAGTACTTC. Translated: CASRSGGPLETQYF.

This sequence joins TRBV5-1 and TRBJ1-1; D unresolved. The germline V gene encodes CDR1 SGHRS and CDR2 YFSETQ. V lost 6 bases to trimming and J lost 1 base, with 16 bases between them. This CDR3 spans 15 amino acids. CDR3 protein: CASKEGSLWNTEAFF. The CDR3 DNA reads as TGCGCCAGCAAAGAGGGAAGTTTATGGAACACTGAAGCTTTCTTT.